Included here is one T cell receptor (beta chain) sequence, with context. Relative to its sample, this clone is medium-sized (0.01 to 0.1%). No cognate antigen has been identified for it. Within one base of it there is no much larger clone, and no base qualities were kept. Each collaborating institution followed its own protocols to collect whole blood in K2EDTA tubes. Collaborator samples were shipped for TCRbeta analysis as frozen whole blood, isolated PBMCs, or DNA extracted from either sample type. This entry is derived from a study of blood T cell repertoires in COVID-19 (dated by TCRdb to the early 2020s). For the wider study: Samples from collaborators originated in the United States, Italy and Spain and spanned both the acute and convalescent phases of COVID-19. The repertoires were released in a freely available public database intended as a resource for research on the immune response to SARS-CoV-2. Samples were obtained from the ongoing ImmuneRACE study (first 160 participants) and from 1,254 subjects provided by 6 global collaborators. The material from the prospective study consisted of cDNA or gDNA derived from T cells, B-cell-depleted T cells, or PBMCs. Where available, HLA class I and class II types were taken from metadata supplied by the sample provider and were not determined by assay-based typing. Subjects who had been exposed to COVID-19, were actively infected with it, or had recovered from it provided the deeply sampled blood TCRbeta repertoires that made up the dataset. The sample metadata nearly always contained a de-identified subject ID, COVID-19 status, age in years and sex. Summary of the overall study and its limitations: The quantity of clinical and demographic metadata differed by source and by participant and was supplied without curation.

The immunoSEQ Assay, a bias-controlled multiplex PCR, was used to amplify TCRbeta CDR3 regions from genomic DNA. Processing in the source paper ran as follows. Within the assay, amplification of reference gene primers was used to estimate how many nucleated cells each sample contained. To quantify the absolute abundance of each unique TCRbeta CDR3 rearrangement, sequence reads were collapsed and filtered. For each sample, productive Simpson clonality was calculated by taking the square root of Simpson's diversity index across productive rearrangements. In its TCRdb copy, this immuneACCESS table keeps in-frame sequences only and misses some clones. Where compared with another copy, unresolved V genes explain less than half of these, and the others have no known cause. Clone size and the V and J calls come from that table; the DNA yielded D and trimming. The sample table shows approximately 53,000 clones, and 89% are seen once. Roughly 2% of the sample lies in the top ten.

Sequenced material: peripheral blood. The clonotype was recovered from a human donor in a cohort sampled during active COVID-19.

The DNA is as follows: TGTGCCAGCAGCTCCGGGACTACCACAGATACGCAGTATTTT. Translated, it gives CASSSGTTTDTQYF. The rearrangement joined TRBV6-2 or TRBV6-3 to TRBJ2-3, with 7 junctional bases fitting TRBD2. Its CDR3 holds 14 amino acids, cysteine through phenylalanine. The only DNA kept is the CDR3, 42 bases in frame from the first base. Trimming accounts for 6 bases at V and 2 bases at J, while the number of junction bases matched to no gene is 5. The germline V gene sets CDR1 to MNHEY and CDR2 to SVGEGT.